The source of this T cell receptor (beta chain) is a study of shared clonotypes between healthy human individuals. Findings and caveats of the study: A few donors had roughly 5.2% of their naive CD4 clonotypes in common. Clonotype sharing among donors was expected to depend on sequencing depth.

This clone was observed a few times. The target antigen is unknown. Assay execution took place at the deep level. Data came from immunoSEQ multiplex PCR; TCRdb stores just in-frame clones and leaves some out. In the table there are 1 million to 1.2 million clones, approximately 80% of which are singletons. A CD45RA-negative memory subset and a CD45RA+ naive subset were separated from the CD4+ cells. The sequenced sample consisted of memory CD4+ T cells from PBMCs. Described subset: CD45RA-negative fraction. This receptor was taken from a man aged 18 to 35 in good health. Some clones in this sample may be carry-over from other donors' samples.

CDR3 loop: CASSLTRDGAAEAFF. The DNA of the CDR3 is TGTGCCAGCAGCTTAACTAGGGATGGGGCGGCTGAAGCTTTCTTT. J is TRBJ1-1 and V is TRBV7-9; D possibly corresponds to TRBD1 (5 bases). This CDR3 has 15 amino acids. CDR1 is SEHNR, CDR2 FQNEAQ, per germline (reference sequence). Between the trimmed V and J ends, which lost 2 bases and 6 bases, there was a span of 16 bases.